The 6 T cell receptor beta chains presented below share a single source sample, sequenced in a study of T cell repertoires in cytomegalovirus infection. TCRdb processed the reads anew with MiXCR; each CDR3 protein has one entry. The repertoire includes more than 650,000 distinct CDR3 sequences, approximately 34% of them detected once, and 2.8% sits in the top ten. Sequencing used PBMCs. These receptors were obtained from a human donor in good health (CMV status not recorded). Some clones in this sample may be carry-over from other donors' samples.

The chain recombines TRBV2 with TRBJ1-1; 7 nucleotides line up with TRBD1. Per the germline V gene, CDR1 is SNHLY and CDR2 is FYNNEI. Trimming cost V 4 bases and J 5 bases; bases outside gene matches: 10. This CDR3 comprises 15 residues. The CDR3 here is CASSGPQGEGTEAFF. Written as DNA, the CDR3 is TGTGCCAGCAGTGGCCCTCAGGGGGAAGGGACTGAAGCTTTCTTT.

The chain recombines TRBV6-8 with TRBJ1-2, with D possibly being TRBD1 (6 bases). The CDR3 is made up of 16 amino acids. Trimming cost V 7 bases and J 5 bases, with 23 bases left between them. Germline CDR1 is MNHGY and CDR2 is SAAAGT. The CDR3: CASTPSRRGRNYGYTF. DNA of the CDR3: TGTGCCAGCACTCCAAGCCGTCGGGGGCGAAATTATGGCTACACCTTC.

The rearrangement uses TRBV7-9 and TRBJ2-7; 8 bases align to TRBD2. V dropped 0 bases and J dropped 6; count of bases not matched to a gene: 7. This CDR3 comprises 15 residues. Germline values: CDR1 SEHNR, CDR2 FQNEAQ (reference sequence). The DNA of the CDR3 is TGTGCCAGCAGCTTAGCGGGGCTAGCGGGCGGCGAGCAGTACTTC. Protein sequence: CASSLAGLAGGEQYF.

This clonotype was counted ten times or more. The chain carries TRBV7-2 and TRBJ2-1; D not resolved. Germline lookup yields CDR1 SGHTA and CDR2 FQGNSA. The CDR3 totals 15 residues. V was shortened by 5 bases and J by 0 bases, with 11 bases between the two germline ends. The CDR3 protein is CASSPEVYSYNEQFF. In nucleotides, the CDR3 is TGTGCCAGCAGCCCAGAGGTATACTCCTACAATGAGCAGTTCTTC.

This chain uses TRBV12-3 or TRBV12-4 with TRBJ1-6, with 9 bases lining up with TRBD1. J was trimmed by 5 bases and V by 5 bases; bases with no gene match: 4. The CDR3 consists of 15 residues. Written as DNA, the CDR3 is TGTGCCAGCAGTGGACAGGGGCTAAATAATTCACCCCTCCACTTT. This sequence encodes CASSGQGLNNSPLHF.

This chain links TRBV15 with TRBJ2-2; TRBD2 agrees at 8 bases. V lost 1 base and J lost 4; bases outside the gene matches: 5. The CDR3 totals 16 residues. CDR1 LNHNV and CDR2 YYDKDF come from the germline V gene (reference sequence). CDR3 region: CATSRGKAGVTGELFF. The CDR3 DNA is TGTGCCACCAGCAGAGGTAAAGCGGGAGTCACCGGGGAGCTGTTTTTT.